The clone carrying this T cell receptor beta chain was detected a few times. Its antigen is currently unknown. The sample belongs to a study of T cell repertoires in cytomegalovirus infection. Looking at the study overall: Indications came from public TCR beta signatures; they pointed to CMV infection and to a matching HLA type.

This CDR3 region has 15 residues. V was cut by 1 base and J by 4 bases, with 11 bases left in between. From germline, CDR1 is LNHDA and CDR2 SQIVND (reference sequence). Via MiXCR, TCRdb re-called the reads, giving one row per CDR3 protein. The profile covers about 260,000 distinct CDR3 sequences, with around 8.7% appearing a single time and more than 13% taken by the ten largest. Study-wide findings and caveats: Pooled public TCR beta family frequency picked out CMV carriers with the relevant HLA. CMV-specific TCR beta clonotypes restricted by HLA-C dominated the ex vivo response.

The rearrangement links TRBV19 to TRBJ2-1; no reliable D call. The clonotype comes from a human donor in good health (CMV status not recorded). Some clones in this sample may be carry-over from other donors' samples. Sequenced: PBMCs. CDR3 protein: CASSIVPAGYNEQFF. CDR3 coding DNA: TGTGCCAGTAGTATAGTTCCTGCTGGATACAATGAGCAGTTCTTC.